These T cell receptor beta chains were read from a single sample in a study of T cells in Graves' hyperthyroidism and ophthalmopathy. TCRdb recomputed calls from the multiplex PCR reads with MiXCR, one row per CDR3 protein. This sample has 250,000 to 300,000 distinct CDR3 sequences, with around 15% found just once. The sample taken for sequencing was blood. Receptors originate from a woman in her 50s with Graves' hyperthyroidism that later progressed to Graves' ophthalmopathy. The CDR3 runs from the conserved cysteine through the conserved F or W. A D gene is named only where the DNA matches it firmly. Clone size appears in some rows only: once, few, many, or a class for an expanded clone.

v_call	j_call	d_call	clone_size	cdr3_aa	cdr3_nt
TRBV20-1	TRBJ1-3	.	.	CSASPSGNTIYF	TGCAGTGCTAGCCCCTCTGGAAACACCATATATTTT
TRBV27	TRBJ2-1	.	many	CASSSFLRAAYNEQFF	TGTGCCAGCAGTTCCTTCCTCCGAGCCGCTTACAATGAGCAGTTCTTC
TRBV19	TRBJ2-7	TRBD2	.	CASSETSGSLSYEQYF	TGTGCCAGTAGTGAAACTAGCGGGAGTCTTTCCTACGAGCAGTACTTC
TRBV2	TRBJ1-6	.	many	CASSESLPLHF	TGTGCCAGCAGTGAAAGCCTACCCCTCCACTTT
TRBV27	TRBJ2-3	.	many	CASMGAKYTDTQYF	TGTGCCAGCATGGGGGCTAAATACACAGATACGCAGTATTTT
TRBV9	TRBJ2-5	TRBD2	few	CASSLSWGGIETQYF	TGTGCCAGCAGTCTTTCCTGGGGGGGGATAGAGACCCAGTACTTC
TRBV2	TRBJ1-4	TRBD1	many	CASHRDRGNEKLFF	TGTGCCAGCCACCGGGACAGGGGAAATGAAAAACTGTTTTTT
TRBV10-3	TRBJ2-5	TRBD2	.	CAARGLGEETQYF	TGTGCCGCCAGAGGACTAGGGGAAGAGACCCAGTACTTC
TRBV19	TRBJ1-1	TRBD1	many	CASRWDRWGTEAFF	TGTGCCAGTAGATGGGACAGGTGGGGAACTGAAGCTTTCTTT
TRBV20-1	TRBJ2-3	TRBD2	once	CSARTSGIPTDTQYF	TGCAGTGCCCGGACTAGCGGGATACCCACAGATACGCAGTATTTT
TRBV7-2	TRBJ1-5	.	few	CASRPTVTEPQPQHF	TGTGCCAGCAGACCCACAGTTACCGAACCCCAGCCCCAGCATTTT
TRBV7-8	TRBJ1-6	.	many	CASSPREGDNSPLHF	TGTGCCAGCAGCCCCAGGGAGGGGGATAATTCACCCCTCCACTTT
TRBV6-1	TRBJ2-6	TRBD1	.	CASSGQVASSGANVLTF	TGTGCCAGCAGCGGACAGGTTGCTTCCTCTGGGGCCAACGTCCTGACTTTC
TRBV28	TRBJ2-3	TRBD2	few	CASSLGAGGFTDTQYF	TGTGCCAGCAGTTTGGGAGCGGGAGGCTTCACAGATACGCAGTATTTT
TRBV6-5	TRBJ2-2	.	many	CATTSRLGLLNTGELFF	TGTGCCACCACTTCTCGACTAGGACTTCTCAACACCGGGGAGCTGTTTTTT
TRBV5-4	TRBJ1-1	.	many	CASSLGTNKLYAFF	TGTGCCAGCAGCTTGGGTACTAATAAGTTGTATGCTTTCTTT
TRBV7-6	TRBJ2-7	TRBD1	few	CASSLRDRDHEQYF	TGTGCCAGCAGCTTACGGGACAGGGATCACGAGCAGTACTTC
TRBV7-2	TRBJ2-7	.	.	CASSLLRLEQYF	TGTGCCAGCAGCTTACTGAGACTGGAGCAGTACTTC
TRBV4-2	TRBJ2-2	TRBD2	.	CASSPDPGLVGELFF	TGTGCCAGCAGCCCGGATCCGGGACTAGTCGGGGAGCTGTTTTTT
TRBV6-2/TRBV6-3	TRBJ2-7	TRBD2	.	CASTSGGGTYEQYF	TGTGCCAGCACCTCCGGCGGGGGAACCTACGAGCAGTACTTC
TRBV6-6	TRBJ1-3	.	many	CASSYSGTSWNTIYF	TGTGCCAGCAGTTACTCGGGGACCAGTTGGAACACCATATATTTT
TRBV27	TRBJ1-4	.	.	CASTAFGRAGSHEKLFF	TGTGCCAGCACTGCCTTCGGGCGGGCAGGGTCCCATGAAAAACTGTTTTTT
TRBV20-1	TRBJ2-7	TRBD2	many	CSARGLAGLYEQYF	TGCAGTGCTCGCGGACTAGCGGGTCTTTACGAGCAGTACTTC
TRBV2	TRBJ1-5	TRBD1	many	CASSTDRDRNQPQHF	TGTGCCAGCAGTACCGACAGGGATCGGAATCAGCCCCAGCATTTT